This TCR beta chain was identified in a study of shared clonotypes between healthy human individuals. The study's findings and limits: Sequencing of the sorted subsets was shown by rarefaction to be incomplete despite large depth.

Trimming at V came to 10 bases and at J to 4 bases, leaving 10 bases not matched to a gene. Germline V gene lookup returns CDR1 LNHNV and CDR2 YYDKDF (reference sequence). This CDR3 region has 15 residues. In this sample, this clone turned up once. What it binds is not known. Using immunoSEQ multiplex PCR, the repertoire was profiled, and TCRdb retains in-frame clones only, with some absent. The table shows roughly 2.6 million clones, with around 90% occurring only once. The sample was naive CD4+ T cells sorted from blood. Subset: CD45RA+ positively selected. The rearrangement joins TRBV15 to TRBJ2-3; 11 bases are a match to TRBD1. The origin of this receptor is a man aged 18 to 35 in good health. The chain's CDR3 is CAISYGQGAADTQYF. CDR3 DNA: TGTGCCATCTCCTACGGACAGGGGGCGGCAGATACGCAGTATTTT.